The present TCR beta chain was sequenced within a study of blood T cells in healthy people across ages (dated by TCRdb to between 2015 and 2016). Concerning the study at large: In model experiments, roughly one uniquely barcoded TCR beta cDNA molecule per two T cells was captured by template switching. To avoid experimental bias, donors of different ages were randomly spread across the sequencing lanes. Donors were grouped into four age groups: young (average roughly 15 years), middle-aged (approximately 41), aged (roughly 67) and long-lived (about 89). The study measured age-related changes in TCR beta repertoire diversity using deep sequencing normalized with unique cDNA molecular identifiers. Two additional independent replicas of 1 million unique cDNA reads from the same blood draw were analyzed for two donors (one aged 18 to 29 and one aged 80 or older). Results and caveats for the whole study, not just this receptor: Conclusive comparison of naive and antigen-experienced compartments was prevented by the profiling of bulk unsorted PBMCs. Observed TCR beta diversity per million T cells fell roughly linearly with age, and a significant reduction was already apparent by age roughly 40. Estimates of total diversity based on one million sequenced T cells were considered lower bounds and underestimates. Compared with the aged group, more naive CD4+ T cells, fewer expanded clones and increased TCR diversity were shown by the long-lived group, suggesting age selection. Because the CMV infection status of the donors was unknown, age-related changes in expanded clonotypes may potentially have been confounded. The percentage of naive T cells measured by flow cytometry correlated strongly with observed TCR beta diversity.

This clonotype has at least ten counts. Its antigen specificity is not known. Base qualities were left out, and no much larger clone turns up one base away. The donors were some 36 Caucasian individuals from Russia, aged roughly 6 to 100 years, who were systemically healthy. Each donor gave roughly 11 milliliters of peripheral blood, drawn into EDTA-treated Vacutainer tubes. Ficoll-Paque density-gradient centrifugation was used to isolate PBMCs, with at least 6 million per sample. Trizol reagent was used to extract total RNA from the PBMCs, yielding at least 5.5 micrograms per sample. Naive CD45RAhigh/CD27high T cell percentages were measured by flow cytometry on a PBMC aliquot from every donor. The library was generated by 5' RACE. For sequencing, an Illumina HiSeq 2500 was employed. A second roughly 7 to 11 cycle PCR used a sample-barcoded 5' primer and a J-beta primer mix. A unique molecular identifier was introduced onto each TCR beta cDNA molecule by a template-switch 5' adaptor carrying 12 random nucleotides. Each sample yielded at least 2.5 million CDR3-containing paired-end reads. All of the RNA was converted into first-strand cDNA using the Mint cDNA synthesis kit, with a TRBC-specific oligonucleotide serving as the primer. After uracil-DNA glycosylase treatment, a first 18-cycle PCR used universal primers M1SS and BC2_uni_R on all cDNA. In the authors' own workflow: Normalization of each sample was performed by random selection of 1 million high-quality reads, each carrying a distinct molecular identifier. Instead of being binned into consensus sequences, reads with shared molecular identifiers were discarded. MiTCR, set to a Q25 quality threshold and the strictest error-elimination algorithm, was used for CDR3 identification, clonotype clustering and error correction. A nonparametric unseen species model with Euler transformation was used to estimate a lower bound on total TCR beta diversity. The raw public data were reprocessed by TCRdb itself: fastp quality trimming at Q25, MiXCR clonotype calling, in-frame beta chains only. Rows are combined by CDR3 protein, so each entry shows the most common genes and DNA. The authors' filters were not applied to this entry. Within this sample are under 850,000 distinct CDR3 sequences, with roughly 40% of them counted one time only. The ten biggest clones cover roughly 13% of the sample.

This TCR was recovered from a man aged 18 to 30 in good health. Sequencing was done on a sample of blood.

This receptor carries the CDR3 CASSLWGQGEEQFF. The nucleotides are TGTGCCAGCAGCTTATGGGGACAGGGAGAAGAGCAGTTCTTC. This sequence uses TRBV7-2 and TRBJ2-1, with 9 junctional bases fitting TRBD1. V loses 2 bases at its end and J loses 10 bases; junction bases beyond the gene matches: 6. CDR1 SGHTA and CDR2 FQGNSA are derived from the germline V gene. The CDR3 sequence holds 14 residues, the cysteine and phenylalanine included. Only CDR3 DNA remains: 42 bases, in frame from the first base.